This record looks at one T cell receptor (beta chain) sequence and its context. The antigen is not known. Some clones are missing from TCRdb's copy, which holds only in-frame ones; the method was immunoSEQ multiplex PCR. This sample has 72,000 or so clones; 70% to 85% occur once, and the top ten carry 2% to 2.5%. The authors isolated CD4+ T cells after around 11 days of culture. BNT162b2 vaccine or mRNA-1273 vaccine was given to participants in two doses. Nobody among the vaccine recipients had prior SARS-CoV-2 infection (nucleocapsid antibodies were negative). A half-volume exchange with IL-2 medium occurred on days 3 and 7. The germline V gene has CDR1 SGHTA and CDR2 FQGNSA. This CDR3 is 14 amino acids long. Trimming took 5 bases from V and 3 from J; bases not matched to a gene: 5. This sample is drawn from a study of vaccination effects on CD4 cells after COVID-19. Findings of the study overall: Only a single clone (1 of 255 vaccine-induced clones in healthy vaccinees) cross-reacted with common cold coronaviruses.

The chain combines TRBV7-2 with TRBJ1-2; 8 bases fit TRBD1. This material consisted of CD4+ T cells from PBMCs cultured without peptide, taken after COVID-19 vaccination. This TCR came from a human donor who received a COVID-19 vaccine. CDR3 protein: CASSPQTGDYGYTF. CDR3 nucleotide sequence: TGTGCCAGCAGCCCTCAGACAGGGGACTATGGCTACACCTTC.